One and the same sample provided the 12 T cell receptor beta chains below, sequenced in a study of shared clonotypes between healthy human individuals. The naive CD8 subset, CD45RO-negative cells positively selected for CCR7, excluded terminally differentiated effector memory CD45RA+ cells. Method: immunoSEQ multiplex PCR; TCRdb's copy keeps in-frame clones and lacks some. The table records roughly 2.1 million clones, 85% to 95% of them present only once. Material for sequencing was naive CD8+ T cells from PBMCs. The receptors originated from a man in his late teens or twenties in good health. Some clones in this sample may be carry-over from other donors' samples.

To note about this clone: Compared with germline, one end of the junction differs, possibly owing to a read error. The chain recombines TRBV27 with TRBJ2-5; D unresolved. Germline V gene sequence: CDR1 MNHEY, CDR2 SMNVEV (reference sequence). CDR3 length equals 11 residues. This chain's CDR3 is CASSLGLGLDF. The DNA of the CDR3 is TGTGCCAGCAGCCTCGGGCTCGGTCTGGACTTC.

The V gene is TRBV2, the J gene TRBJ2-4; 12 nucleotides line up with TRBD1. The germline V gene encodes CDR1 SNHLY and CDR2 FYNNEI. This CDR3 spans 14 amino acids. V lost 5 bases to trimming and J lost 7 bases; unmatched junction nucleotides: 3. The CDR3 DNA sequence: TGTGCCAGCAGTTCGGGACAGGGGGCGAACATTCAGTACTTC. It specifies CASSSGQGANIQYF.

In this sample, this clone turned up a few times. This sequence may be a read error, since a much larger clone differs from it by one base. J is TRBJ2-3 and V is TRBV7-9, with D uncertain. V lost 1 base and J 5 bases, leaving 4 bases between the germline ends. This CDR3 has 12 residues. Germline V gene data show CDR1 as SEHNR and CDR2 as FQNEAQ (reference sequence). The chain's CDR3 is CASSLEVDTQYF. The CDR3 DNA reads TGTGCCAGCAGCTTAGAGGTAGATACGCAGTATTTT.

The chain combines TRBV7-9 with TRBJ2-7, with D perhaps TRBD2 (6 bases). This CDR3 has 16 amino acids. Deletions cut 4 bases from V and 5 bases from J, with 21 bases between. The germline V gene encodes CDR1 SEHNR and CDR2 FQNEAQ (reference sequence). CDR3 DNA: TGTGCCAGCAGCTCCTCCGGGAGTTTGTCCCTCCACGAGCAGTACTTC. Translated: CASSSSGSLSLHEQYF.

CDR3 protein: CASSTVREQFF. The CDR3 DNA is TGTGCCAGCAGCACCGTGCGAGAGCAGTTCTTC. The chain carries TRBV4-2 and TRBJ2-1; D is unclear. The germline V gene has CDR1 LGHNA and CDR2 YNFKEQ. V lost 5 bases and J lost 10, with 9 bases in between. The CDR3 contains 11 residues.

Comment on this clone: The same CDR3 arises from other DNA sequences in this sample as well. The chain joins TRBV27 to TRBJ1-1, with D possibly matching TRBD1 (6 bases). Germline values: CDR1 MNHEY, CDR2 SMNVEV (reference sequence). The CDR3 contains 15 residues. Trimming cost V 1 base and J 1 base, with 10 bases left between them. The CDR3 protein is CASSLLVGGNTEAFF. The CDR3 DNA sequence: TGTGCCAGCAGTTTATTAGTAGGGGGGAACACTGAAGCTTTCTTT.

The genes are TRBV30 and TRBJ1-5; TRBD1 is a possible D gene (5 bases). Germline V CDR1 and CDR2: GTSNPN, SVGIG (reference sequence). The CDR3 is 15 amino acids. V lost 3 bases and J lost 1, with 13 bases in between. In DNA, the CDR3 is TGTGCCTGGAGAGGTGCAGGGTTCAGCAATCAGCCCCAGCATTTT. This codes for CAWRGAGFSNQPQHF. Using reference TRBV30 and TRBJ1-5 for the parts outside the CDR3, the full variable domain is SQTIHQWPATLVQPVGSPLSLECTVEGTSNPNLYWYRQAAGRGLQLLFYSVGIGQISSEVPQNLSASRPQDRQFILSSKKLLLSDSGFYLCAWRGAGFSNQPQHFGDGTRLSIL.

The V and J genes are TRBV21-1 and TRBJ2-5; TRBD1 is taken as the D call from the table, unchecked against the DNA. TRBV21-1 represents a pseudogene. The CDR3 consists of 16 residues. CDR3 nucleotide sequence: TGTGCCAGCAGCAAAGGGCAACCCCAGGGGGCGGAGACCCAGTACTTC. Its translation is CASSKGQPQGAETQYF.

This chain links TRBV6-6 with TRBJ1-2; D may be TRBD1 (5 bases). Per germline, CDR1 MNHNY and CDR2 SVGAGI (reference sequence). The CDR3 has 13 residues. V lost 8 bases and J 1 base, leaving 11 bases between the germline ends. CDR3 nucleotides: TGTGCCAGCTCCCCAGGGTATAACTATGGCTACACCTTC. It translates to CASSPGYNYGYTF.

The chain employs TRBV4-1 and TRBJ2-5; D possibly corresponds to TRBD1 (6 bases). This CDR3 has 17 residues. CDR1 is MGHRA, CDR2 YSYEKL, per germline. Between the trimmed V and J ends, which lost 0 bases and 0 bases, there was a span of 14 bases. CDR3 loop: CASSQEDSPMYQETQYF. The CDR3 region has the DNA TGCGCCAGCAGCCAAGAGGACAGTCCGATGTACCAAGAGACCCAGTACTTC.

This chain connects TRBV7-2 to TRBJ2-1; 8 positions agree with TRBD1. The germline V gene encodes CDR1 SGHTA and CDR2 FQGNSA. After removal of 8 bases from V and 6 bases from J, the junction contained 9 bases not matched to a gene. The CDR3 totals 14 residues. DNA of the CDR3: TGTGCCAGCGTCCCCCGGACAGGGATCAATGAGCAGTTCTTC. It codes for CASVPRTGINEQFF. Supplemented by reference TRBV7-2 and TRBJ2-1, the full variable domain reads GAGVSQSPSNKVTEKGKDVELRCDPISGHTALYWYRQSLGQGLEFLIYFQGNSAPDKSGLPSDRFSAERTGGSVSTLTIQRTQQEDSAVYLCASVPRTGINEQFFGPGTRLTVL.

The chain carries TRBV4-1 and TRBJ1-5, with 8 bases identical to TRBD1. This CDR3 has 17 residues. Germline lookup yields CDR1 MGHRA and CDR2 YSYEKL. V trimming: 1 base; J trimming: 1 base; junction bases outside the gene matches: 6. The CDR3 spells CASSQVPTGVSNQPQHF. Here the CDR3 DNA reads TGCGCCAGCAGCCAAGTTCCGACAGGGGTAAGCAATCAGCCCCAGCATTTT.